These 26 T cell receptor beta chains were all obtained from the same sample, sequenced in a study of T cell changes during pregnancy in multiple sclerosis. Assay used: immunoSEQ multiplex PCR; TCRdb lists only in-frame clones, some missing. This sample has under 50,000 clones, with approximately 89% found just once. The input for sequencing was CD4+ T cells from peripheral blood mononuclear cells, taken in the second trimester of pregnancy. The receptors stem from a female donor in good health, enrolled as a control in a pregnancy study.

The V gene is TRBV28, the J gene TRBJ2-5; 16 bases agree with TRBD2. CDR3 size: 16 residues. CDR1 is MDHEN, CDR2 SYDVKM, per germline. The V gene end was trimmed by 4 bases and the J gene end by 2 bases; junction bases not matched to a gene: 1. CDR3 sequence: CASSSGLAGGQETQYF. CDR3 DNA sequence: TGTGCCAGCAGTTCGGGACTAGCGGGGGGGCAAGAGACCCAGTACTTC.

The V call is TRBV4-2, the J call TRBJ2-3; D perhaps matches TRBD1 (6 bases). CDR1 is LGHNA, CDR2 YNFKEQ, per germline. Trimming stripped 1 base from V and 4 bases from J, with 9 bases between. The CDR3 loop spans 14 amino acids. Written as DNA, the CDR3 is TGTGCCAGCAGCCAAGTAGAGGGGGCAGATACGCAGTATTTT. This gives the protein CASSQVEGADTQYF.

About this clone: The junction departs from the called germline gene at one end, perhaps through a read error. This chain links TRBV7-2 with TRBJ2-1; D perhaps matches TRBD2 (6 bases). Germline V gives CDR1 SGHTA, CDR2 FQGNSA. This CDR3 has 13 amino acids. The CDR3 region is CASTGVTPGVWVF. As DNA, the CDR3 is TGTGCCAGCACCGGGGTGACTCCGGGGGTTTGGGTCTTC.

The CDR3 region has the DNA TGTGCCAGCAGCCAAGGACAGGGGTACACCGGGGAGCTGTTTTTT. Protein product: CASSQGQGYTGELFF. The chain has TRBV11-2 and TRBJ2-2; TRBD1 aligns across 9 bases. Germline lookup yields CDR1 SGHAT and CDR2 FQNNGV. This CDR3 spans 15 amino acids. J gave up 3 bases and V 5 bases, and 4 bases lay outside the gene matches.

V is TRBV7-3 and J is TRBJ2-2; 10 bases fit TRBD1. The V and J ends lost 4 bases and 6 bases, in that order; junction bases with no gene match: 8. The CDR3 has 16 residues. Germline V CDR1 and CDR2: SGHTA, FQGTGA. The CDR3 sequence is CASSSTQDRGSGELFF. Written as DNA, the CDR3 is TGTGCCAGCAGCTCCACGCAGGACAGGGGGTCCGGGGAGCTGTTTTTT. The full variable domain, its missing parts supplied by reference TRBV7-3 and TRBJ2-2, is GAGVSQTPSNKVTEKGKYVELRCDPISGHTALYWYRQSLGQGPEFLIYFQGTGAADDSGLPNDRFFAVRPEGSVSTLKIQRTERGDSAVYLCASSSTQDRGSGELFFGEGSRLTVL.

The chain joins TRBV5-4 to TRBJ2-7; 7 positions agree with TRBD2. Germline CDR1 and CDR2: SGHNT and YYREEE (reference sequence). The CDR3 length is 15 residues. V trimming: 4 bases; J trimming: 1 base; junction bases outside the gene matches: 8. The CDR3 DNA is TGTGCCAGCAGCCTCGGGGGGAGCTTTTCCTACGAGCAGTACTTC. Translated: CASSLGGSFSYEQYF. The entire variable domain, with the rest obtained from reference TRBV5-4 and TRBJ2-7, is as follows: ETGVTQSPTHLIKTRGQQVTLRCSSQSGHNTVSWYQQALGQGPQFIFQYYREEENGRGNFPPRFSGLQFPNYSSELNVNALELDDSALYLCASSLGGSFSYEQYFGPGTRLTVT.

V and J are TRBV14 and TRBJ1-2; tentative D call: TRBD1 (6 bases). Germline values: CDR1 SGHDN, CDR2 FVKESK. The CDR3 length is 16 residues. Trimming cost V 3 bases and J 6 bases, with 20 bases left between them. This chain's CDR3 is CASSHFSTGGQDGYTF. The CDR3 DNA reads as TGTGCCAGCAGCCACTTTTCTACCGGGGGGCAGGATGGCTACACCTTC.

The J gene is TRBJ2-3, the V gene TRBV7-2, with TRBD2 identical over 7 bases. With V trimmed by 4 bases and J by 5 bases, 6 bases remained unmatched. Germline CDR1 and CDR2: SGHTA and FQGNSA. This CDR3 has 14 amino acids. The CDR3 DNA follows: TGTGCCAGCAGCTCCAGAGGGGAGGGAGATACGCAGTATTTT. It codes for CASSSRGEGDTQYF.

This sequence joins TRBV4-3 and TRBJ1-5; D is undetermined. The germline V gene has CDR1 LGHNA and CDR2 YSLEER. The CDR3 length is 14 residues. The V and J ends lost 2 bases and 2 bases respectively, with 7 bases between them. CDR3: CASSQKAGNQPQHF. In DNA, the CDR3 is TGCGCCAGCAGCCAAAAAGCTGGCAATCAGCCCCAGCATTTT.

The V call is TRBV5-6, the J call TRBJ2-7; D not resolved. CDR1 and CDR2 (germline): SGHDT, YYEEEE. The CDR3 is 11 amino acids. Between the trimmed V and J ends, which lost 4 bases and 7 bases, there was a span of 9 bases. The CDR3 DNA is TGTGCCAGCAGCCACAGAGAGGAGCAGTACTTC. This codes for CASSHREEQYF.

This sequence joins TRBV6-1 and TRBJ1-6; possible D gene TRBD1, 6 bases. CDR3 length: 12 residues. Trimming pared 7 bases from V and 7 bases from J, leaving 8 bases between. Per the germline V gene, CDR1 is MNHNS and CDR2 is SASEGT. This CDR3 is CASTGGNSPLHF. CDR3 nucleotides: TGTGCCAGCACGGGGGGCAATTCACCCCTCCACTTT.

The V call is TRBV7-2, the J call TRBJ2-1; D gene unclear. V lost 5 bases to trimming and J lost 1 base, with 6 bases between them. Germline V gene lookup returns CDR1 SGHTA and CDR2 FQGNSA. The CDR3 totals 13 residues. CDR3 in amino acids: CASSVRSYNEQFF. In DNA form, the CDR3 reads TGTGCCAGCAGCGTCCGGTCCTACAATGAGCAGTTCTTC.

V and J are TRBV5-1 and TRBJ2-5; 8 bases line up with TRBD2. Germline CDR1 is SGHRS and CDR2 is YFSETQ. The CDR3 extends over 15 amino acids. The junction had 3 bases not matched to a gene; V was cut back by 1 base and J by 1 base. The CDR3 protein is CASSLQRGPQETQYF. In nucleotides, the CDR3 is TGCGCCAGCAGCTTGCAGCGGGGGCCCCAAGAGACCCAGTACTTC.

The CDR3 DNA follows: TGTGCCAGCAACCAAGACAAGTATGGCTACACCTTC. Encoded protein: CASNQDKYGYTF. The chain has TRBV2 and TRBJ1-2; D unresolved. V lost 7 bases, J lost 5 bases, and 11 bases lay in between. From germline, CDR1 is SNHLY and CDR2 FYNNEI. This CDR3 is 12 amino acids long.

The V and J genes are TRBV7-2 and TRBJ2-2; 7 bases align to TRBD1. The germline V gene encodes CDR1 SGHTA and CDR2 FQGNSA. V gave up 6 bases and J gave up 1 base; unmatched junction bases: 8. There are 16 residues in the CDR3. The CDR3 protein is CASSLQQGLNTGELFF. The CDR3, as DNA: TGTGCCAGCAGTCTTCAACAGGGGTTGAACACCGGGGAGCTGTTTTTT.

V is TRBV5-1 and J is TRBJ2-2, with TRBD1 matching 8 bases. Germline lookup yields CDR1 SGHRS and CDR2 YFSETQ. This CDR3 comprises 17 residues. V was pared by 7 bases and J by 5 bases, with 16 bases of the junction left unmatched. DNA of the CDR3: TGCGCCAGCCGGTCCGGGCAGGGGGCGTTGGGGACCGGGGAGCTGTTTTTT. Its protein product is CASRSGQGALGTGELFF.

The J gene is TRBJ1-2, the V gene TRBV7-2, with 8 bases that match TRBD1. CDR1 is SGHTA and CDR2 is FQGNSA in the germline V gene. The CDR3 extends over 14 amino acids. V lost 4 bases, J lost 6 bases, and 7 bases stayed unmatched. The CDR3 region is CASSSWGQVHGYTF. For the CDR3, the DNA is TGTGCCAGCAGCTCCTGGGGACAGGTCCATGGCTACACCTTC.

V is TRBV7-2 and J is TRBJ2-7; D gene uncertain. CDR1 SGHTA and CDR2 FQGNSA come from the germline V gene. The CDR3 covers 14 residues. The V gene lost 5 bases and the J gene lost 3 bases, with 14 bases spanning the gap. The CDR3 region has the DNA TGTGCCAGCAGCCCCACGAGTGCTAGCTACGAGCAGTACTTC. Residues: CASSPTSASYEQYF.

A word on this clone: Mismatch with germline at one junction end may stem from a read error. V gene TRBV7-2 combines with J gene TRBJ2-2, with D perhaps TRBD2 (6 bases). The CDR3 is made up of 14 amino acids. CDR1 and CDR2 from the germline V gene are SGHTA and FQGNSA. The CDR3 DNA is TGTGCCAGCAGCGCCCCCGCGGGGTCCCGTCCCTCGCTTTTT. Translated, it gives CASSAPAGSRPSLF.

Here the CDR3 reads CASSVSTGGFGRETQYF. Here the CDR3 DNA reads TGTGCCAGCAGCGTATCGACAGGGGGTTTCGGTAGAGAGACCCAGTACTTC. The chain combines TRBV9 with TRBJ2-5, with 9 bases aligning to TRBD1. The germline gives CDR1 SGDLS, CDR2 YYNGEE. The CDR3 runs 17 residues. V dropped 1 base and J dropped 4; count of bases not matched to a gene: 11.

The genes are TRBV10-3 and TRBJ1-5; tentatively, D is TRBD1 (5 bases). CDR3 length: 13 residues. CDR1 and CDR2 from the germline V gene are ENHRY and SYGVKD. Deletions cut 7 bases from V and 3 bases from J, with 10 bases between. CDR3 in DNA: TGTGCCATCACGGAGGGGTTCAATCAGCCCCAGCATTTT. The encoded protein is CAITEGFNQPQHF.

This rearrangement joins TRBV6-1 to TRBJ1-6; the D gene is possibly TRBD1 (5 bases). V was shortened by 2 bases and J by 7 bases, with 12 bases between the two germline ends. CDR3 size: 15 residues. Germline CDR1 reads MNHNS; CDR2 reads SASEGT. The CDR3 loop is CASSESGRVNSPLHF. The CDR3 nucleotides read TGTGCCAGCAGTGAATCCGGCAGGGTCAATTCACCCCTCCACTTT.

This chain links TRBV29-1 with TRBJ2-3, with a tentative D call TRBD1 (6 bases). This CDR3 spans 12 amino acids. Trimming pared 7 bases from V and 3 bases from J, leaving 11 bases between. Germline values: CDR1 SQVTM, CDR2 ANQGSEA. This CDR3 is CSGGGGTDTQYF. In DNA, the CDR3 is TGCAGCGGTGGGGGCGGGACAGATACGCAGTATTTT.

The chain joins TRBV19 to TRBJ2-4; D is unclear. CDR3 length: 13 residues. V was clipped by 6 bases and J by 0 bases, with 6 bases between them. The germline V gene has CDR1 LNHDA and CDR2 SQIVND (reference sequence). CDR3 loop: CASRSTAKNIQYF. The CDR3, as DNA: TGTGCCAGTAGGAGTACAGCCAAAAACATTCAGTACTTC.

V gene TRBV30 combines with J gene TRBJ1-5, with TRBD1 matching 10 bases. The junction had 10 bases not matched to a gene; V was cut back by 2 bases and J by 3 bases. This CDR3 has 17 amino acids. CDR1 and CDR2 from the germline V gene are GTSNPN and SVGIG (reference sequence). The CDR3 protein is CAWSPGKTGGYNQPQHF. In DNA, the CDR3 is TGTGCCTGGAGTCCGGGTAAGACAGGGGGCTACAATCAGCCCCAGCATTTT.

This clone was observed a single time. The chain is built from TRBV6-6 and TRBJ2-1; 9 nucleotides agree with TRBD1. There are 12 residues in the CDR3. Germline V lookup: CDR1 MNHNY, CDR2 SVGAGI (reference sequence). V dropped 7 bases and J dropped 12; count of bases not matched to a gene: 7. Written as DNA, the CDR3 is TGTGCCAGCACACACCGGGACAGGGCGCAGTTCTTC. This gives the protein CASTHRDRAQFF.